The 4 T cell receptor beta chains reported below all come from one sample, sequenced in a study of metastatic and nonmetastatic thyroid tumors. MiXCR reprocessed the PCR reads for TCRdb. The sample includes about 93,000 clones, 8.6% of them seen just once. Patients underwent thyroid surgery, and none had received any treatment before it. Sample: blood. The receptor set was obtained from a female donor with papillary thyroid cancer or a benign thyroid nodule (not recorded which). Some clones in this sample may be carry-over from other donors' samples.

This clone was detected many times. The CDR3 sequence is CASSLPGWGYTF. The DNA for the CDR3 is TGTGCCAGCAGCCTCCCAGGGTGGGGCTACACCTTC. The chain uses TRBV7-9 and TRBJ1-2, with D maybe TRBD1 (5 bases). With 5 bases removed from V and 8 bases from J, the gap between germline ends came to 12 bases. Germline CDR1 is SEHNR and CDR2 is FQNEAQ (reference sequence). The CDR3 has 12 amino acids.

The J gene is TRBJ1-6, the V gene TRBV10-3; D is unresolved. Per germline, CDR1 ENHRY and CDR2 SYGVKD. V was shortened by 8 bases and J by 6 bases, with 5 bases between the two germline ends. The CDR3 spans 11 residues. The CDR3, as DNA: TGTGCCATCGGTCGTAATTCACCCCTCCACTTT. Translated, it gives CAIGRNSPLHF.

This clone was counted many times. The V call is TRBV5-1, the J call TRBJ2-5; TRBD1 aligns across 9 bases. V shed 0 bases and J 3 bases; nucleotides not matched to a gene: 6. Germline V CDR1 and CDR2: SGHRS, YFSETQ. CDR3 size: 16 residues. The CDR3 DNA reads TGCGCCAGCAGCTTGGGGTCCGGGACAGGGAAAGAGACCCAGTACTTC. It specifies CASSLGSGTGKETQYF.

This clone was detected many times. This chain's CDR3 is CATSARDREYIQYF. CDR3 DNA sequence: TGTGCCACCAGTGCCCGGGACAGGGAATACATTCAGTACTTC. The gene calls are TRBV24-1 and TRBJ2-4; TRBD1 aligns across 9 bases. The junction had 6 bases not matched to a gene; V was cut back by 5 bases and J by 8 bases. Looked up from germline, CDR1 is KGHDR and CDR2 is SFDVKD. The CDR3 is 14 amino acids.